Below, one TCR beta chain is given with its context. This specimen belongs to a study of blood T cell repertoires in COVID-19. Overall study: From the United States, Italy and Spain came samples of acute and convalescent COVID-19. T cells, B-cell-depleted T cells, or PBMCs supplied cDNA or gDNA.

In the authors' workflow: Estimation of nucleated cell counts was performed using reference gene primer amplification. The data were produced by immunoSEQ multiplex PCR, yet TCRdb's version contains in-frame clones alone and is incomplete. V and J calls and clone size are given by that table; D and trimming were obtained from the DNA. The sample shows a few hundred thousand clones, more than 85% of them seen only once. The V gene's germline CDR1 is MNHEY and CDR2 SMNVEV (reference sequence). The J segment lost 6 bases and the V segment lost 6 bases, leaving 15 bases of the junction unmatched. This CDR3 is 16 amino acids long.

Sequences were obtained from peripheral blood. V gene TRBV27 combines with J gene TRBJ2-7, with TRBD2 identical over 9 bases. This receptor was identified in a person aged 18-30 years with COVID-19, enrolled during active disease. The CDR3 DNA follows: TGTGCCAGCAGACTAGCGGGCCCCCTTGGAGGGGGCGAGCAGTACTTC. This translates into CASRLAGPLGGGEQYF.